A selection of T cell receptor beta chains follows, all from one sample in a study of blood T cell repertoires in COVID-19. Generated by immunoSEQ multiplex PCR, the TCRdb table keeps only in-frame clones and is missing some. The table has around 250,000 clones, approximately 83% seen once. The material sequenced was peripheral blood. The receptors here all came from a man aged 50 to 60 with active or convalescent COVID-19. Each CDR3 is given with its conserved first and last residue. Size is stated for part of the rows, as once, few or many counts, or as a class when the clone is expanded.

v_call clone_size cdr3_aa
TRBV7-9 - CASSLALVMGANRYEQYF
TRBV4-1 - CASSRGDGNTEAFF
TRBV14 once CASSQVSGAVVNGYTF
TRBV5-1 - CASSKADRGDEKLFF
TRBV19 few CASTLQGMNTEAFF
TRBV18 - CASSRRQDPTSGANVLTF
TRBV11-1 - CASSQVGGKNTEAFF
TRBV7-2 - CASSPGGTTRDTQYF
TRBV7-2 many CASSLVDRAQDTQYF
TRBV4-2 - CASSPFGTLYNEQFF
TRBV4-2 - CASSQEEGGGNTIYF
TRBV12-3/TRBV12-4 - CASTPGGTGELFF
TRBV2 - CASSGRVDNTIYF
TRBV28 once CASSLYFNTQYF
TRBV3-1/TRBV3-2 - CASSQELGSYGYTF
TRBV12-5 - CASGGSSYNEQFF
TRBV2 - CATYGAIQETQYF
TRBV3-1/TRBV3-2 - CASSQARKSYGYTF
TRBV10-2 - CASRPGAGPNYGYTF
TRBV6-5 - CASGGLHTDTQYF
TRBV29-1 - CSTDSTGTENNEQFF
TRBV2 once CASRGGTLSSYEQYF
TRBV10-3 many CATSIIGTGGSRGEQYF
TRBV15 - CATSRDNRGGQETQYF
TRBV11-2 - CAVIQGAGSPLHF
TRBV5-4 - CASSTGAGGPFVEQFF
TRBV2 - CASSPGGNGYTF
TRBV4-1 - CASSQPSGTLNEKLFF
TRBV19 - CASSIAGGSNQPQHF
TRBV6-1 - CASSEAGRGRVQPQHF
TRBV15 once CATSRDKAGGETQYF
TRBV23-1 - CASSQSGGDSSYNEQFF
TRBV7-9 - CASSMGQGVSEQYF
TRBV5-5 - CASSLVDSYEQYF
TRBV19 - CASSIIPGQGATEAFF
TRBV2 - CASSGPSGPNYGYTF
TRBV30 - CAWSVVGAGYTF
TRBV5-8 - CASSLKAGGNTIYF
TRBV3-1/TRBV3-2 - CASSQEPSVSRTF
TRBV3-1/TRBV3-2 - CASSPGQGTETQYF
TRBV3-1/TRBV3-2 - CASSPLDRASTGELFF
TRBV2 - CASSERGMRDSPLHF
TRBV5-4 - CASRIQGGDEAFF
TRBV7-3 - CASSSGLRRADTQYF
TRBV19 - CASSMGRLETQYF
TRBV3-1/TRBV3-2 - CASSLGGGQSGNTIYF
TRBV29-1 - CSVEDSNYGYTF
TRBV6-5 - CASSLDSPSGNTIYF
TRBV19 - CASSAGQDNQPQHF
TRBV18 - CASSPTGAARGGNTEAFF
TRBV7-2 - CASSLIGSSYEQYF
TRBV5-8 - CASSVHRALNTEAFF
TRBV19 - CASSIPGLPGGELFF
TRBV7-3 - CASSSQDHTGQHF
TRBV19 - CASRRTSGGADEQFF